These 15 T cell receptor beta chains were all obtained from the same sample, sequenced in a study of T-cell reconstitution after alpha-beta-depleted transplantation in children. For TCRbeta, the library was prepared with unique molecular identifiers. TCRdb fed the PCR reads into MiXCR, producing one record per CDR3 protein. The data contain 300,000 to 400,000 distinct CDR3 sequences, roughly 17% of them singletons. Sequenced here: PBMCs, mostly from graft donor cells, sampled 360 days after TCRalphabeta/CD19-depleted stem cell transplant. These TCRs come from a male patient aged 2 to 9 who had a stem cell transplant for acute lymphoblastic leukemia, so the T cells may come from the graft donor.

The gene calls are TRBV7-2 and TRBJ2-4; D gene unclear. V shed 3 bases and J shed 8 bases, with 17 bases lying between them. Germline-derived CDR1 and CDR2 are SGHTA and FQGNSA. The CDR3 contains 15 residues. CDR3 loop: CASSFPPGSADIQYF. In DNA form, the CDR3 reads TGTGCCAGCAGCTTCCCACCTGGTTCCGCGGACATTCAGTACTTC.

This clonotype has a handful of counts. This sequence joins TRBV4-3 and TRBJ2-5; 8 nucleotides match TRBD2. J gave up 3 bases and V 0 bases, and 9 bases lay outside the gene matches. The CDR3 extends over 17 amino acids. Germline V gene lookup returns CDR1 LGHNA and CDR2 YSLEER. The CDR3 is CASSQDWGGRLEETQYF. CDR3 DNA sequence: TGCGCCAGCAGCCAAGATTGGGGCGGGAGGTTGGAAGAGACCCAGTACTTC.

The V and J genes are TRBV5-6 and TRBJ1-1; no reliable D call. The V gene's germline CDR1 is SGHDT and CDR2 YYEEEE. V was clipped by 2 bases and J by 11 bases, with 13 bases between them. There are 12 residues in the CDR3. For the CDR3, the DNA is TGTGCCAGCAGCTTTTTCGAGGGAGGGGCTTTCTTT. Its translation is CASSFFEGGAFF. The variable domain in full, completed from reference TRBV5-6 and TRBJ1-1, reads DAGVTQSPTHLIKTRGQQVTLRCSPKSGHDTVSWYQQALGQGPQFIFQYYEEEERQRGNFPDRFSGHQFPNYSSELNVNALLLGDSALYLCASSFFEGGAFFGQGTRLTVV.

The chain couples TRBV20-1 to TRBJ1-2; 10 nucleotides match TRBD1. J gave up 6 bases and V 3 bases, and 10 bases lay outside the gene matches. The CDR3 is made up of 15 amino acids. In germline, CDR1 is DFQATT, CDR2 SNEGSKA (reference sequence). The CDR3 DNA follows: TGCAGTGCTAGTGGAGCCGGGACAGGGGAGAATGGCTACACCTTC. It yields the protein CSASGAGTGENGYTF.

This sequence joins TRBV9 and TRBJ2-7, with TRBD2 matching over 8 bases. V dropped 2 bases and J dropped 1; count of bases not matched to a gene: 5. The CDR3 totals 15 residues. Germline values: CDR1 SGDLS, CDR2 YYNGEE. DNA of the CDR3: TGTGCCAGCAGCGTGAGCGGGAGCCCATCCTACGAGCAGTACTTC. This encodes CASSVSGSPSYEQYF.

The genes are TRBV5-1 and TRBJ2-1; unclear D gene. CDR3 length: 15 residues. V was shortened by 4 bases and J by 6 bases, with 17 bases between the two germline ends. Germline values: CDR1 SGHRS, CDR2 YFSETQ. The CDR3 DNA reads as TGCGCCAGCAGCCCTTCCGCGGCAGGCTCCAATGAGCAGTTCTTC. It encodes CASSPSAAGSNEQFF.

The gene calls are TRBV2 and TRBJ2-5; no reliable D call. Deletions cut 4 bases from V and 2 bases from J, with 11 bases between. The germline CDR1 and CDR2 sequences are SNHLY and FYNNEI. This CDR3 is 14 amino acids long. As DNA, the CDR3 is TGTGCCAGCAGTGGCATGGCCAGGCAAGAGACCCAGTACTTC. Translation gives CASSGMARQETQYF.

This clonotype was found many times. The CDR3 spells CASSFDRRGWNTEAFF. As DNA, the CDR3 is TGTGCCAGCAGCTTCGATAGAAGGGGCTGGAACACTGAAGCTTTCTTT. This chain links TRBV7-8 with TRBJ1-1, with a tentative D call TRBD1 (5 bases). CDR1 is SGHVS and CDR2 is FQNEAQ in the germline V gene. The V gene lost 3 bases and the J gene lost 1 base, with 15 bases spanning the gap. CDR3 length equals 16 residues.

This clonotype was seen only a few times. The chain links TRBV18 to TRBJ2-1; 7 bases are a match to TRBD2. The CDR3 sequence is 15 residues long. Per germline, CDR1 KGHSH and CDR2 LQKENI. V trimming: 1 base; J trimming: 3 bases; junction bases outside the gene matches: 3. DNA of the CDR3: TGTGCCAGCTCACCACGGACTAGTGACTACAATGAGCAGTTCTTC. Translating gives CASSPRTSDYNEQFF.

This clonotype came up a few times. This chain uses TRBV6-2 or TRBV6-3 with TRBJ1-1; D is undetermined. Deletions cut 9 bases from V and 3 bases from J, with 17 bases between. The CDR3 runs 14 residues. The germline V gene has CDR1 MNHEY and CDR2 SVGEGT. The CDR3 DNA reads as TGTGCCAGTTCTGATCCGGGTCCAGACACTGAAGCTTTCTTT. This codes for CASSDPGPDTEAFF.

The chain couples TRBV9 to TRBJ1-1; D unclear. The V gene lost 0 bases and the J gene lost 0 bases, with 6 bases spanning the gap. Germline CDR1 reads SGDLS; CDR2 reads YYNGEE. The CDR3 extends over 14 amino acids. CDR3 sequence reads: CASSVGSLNTEAFF. DNA of the CDR3: TGTGCCAGCAGCGTAGGCAGTTTGAACACTGAAGCTTTCTTT.

This clonotype has just a few counts. The gene calls are TRBV29-1 and TRBJ2-7; D possibly matches TRBD1 or TRBD2 (6 bases each). Germline CDR1 and CDR2: SQVTM and ANQGSEA. V dropped 4 bases and J dropped 0 bases, with 13 bases sitting between them. The CDR3 length is 14 residues. The CDR3 is CSVVKGGSSYEQYF. The CDR3 DNA reads TGCAGCGTTGTTAAGGGGGGCAGCTCCTACGAGCAGTACTTC.

The genes are TRBV10-3 and TRBJ2-5; 11 bases line up with TRBD2. Germline lookup yields CDR1 ENHRY and CDR2 SYGVKD. The CDR3 runs to 16 residues. The V and J ends lost 0 bases and 2 bases, in that order; junction bases with no gene match: 2. The CDR3 loop is CAISESTSGVQETQYF. In nucleotides, the CDR3 is TGTGCCATCAGTGAGTCGACTAGCGGGGTACAAGAGACCCAGTACTTC.

This chain uses TRBV28 with TRBJ2-1; D not resolved. Germline loops: CDR1 MDHEN, CDR2 SYDVKM. With 3 bases removed from V and 6 bases from J, the gap between germline ends came to 18 bases. This CDR3 spans 16 amino acids. The CDR3 region is CASSFPRTSDVNEQFF. The CDR3 bases are TGTGCCAGCAGTTTCCCCCGGACCTCCGATGTCAATGAGCAGTTCTTC.

This clonotype appeared a few times. V usage is TRBV7-2 and J usage is TRBJ2-1; 7 positions agree with TRBD1. CDR3 length equals 15 residues. J was trimmed by 6 bases and V by 2 bases; bases with no gene match: 7. Germline lookup yields CDR1 SGHTA and CDR2 FQGNSA. CDR3 in DNA: TGTGCCAGCAGCTTAAGGGACAGTACGGCCAATGAGCAGTTCTTC. This codes for CASSLRDSTANEQFF. The variable domain in full, with the rest retrieved from reference TRBV7-2 and TRBJ2-1, is GAGVSQSPSNKVTEKGKDVELRCDPISGHTALYWYRQSLGQGLEFLIYFQGNSAPDKSGLPSDRFSAERTGGSVSTLTIQRTQQEDSAVYLCASSLRDSTANEQFFGPGTRLTVL.